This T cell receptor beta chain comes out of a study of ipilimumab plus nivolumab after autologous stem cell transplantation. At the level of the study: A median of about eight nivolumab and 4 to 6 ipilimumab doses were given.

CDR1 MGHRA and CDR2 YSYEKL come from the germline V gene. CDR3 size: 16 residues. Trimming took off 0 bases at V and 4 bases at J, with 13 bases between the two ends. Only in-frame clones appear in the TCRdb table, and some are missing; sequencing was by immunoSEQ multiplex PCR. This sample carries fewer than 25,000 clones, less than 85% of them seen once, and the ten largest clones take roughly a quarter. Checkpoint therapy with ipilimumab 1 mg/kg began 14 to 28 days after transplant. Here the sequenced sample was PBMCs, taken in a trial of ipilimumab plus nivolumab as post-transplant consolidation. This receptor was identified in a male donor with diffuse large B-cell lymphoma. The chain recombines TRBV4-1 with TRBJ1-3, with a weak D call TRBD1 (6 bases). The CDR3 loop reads CASSQDTGAGGNTIYF. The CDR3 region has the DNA TGCGCCAGCAGCCAAGACACGGGGGCAGGGGGAAACACCATATATTTT.